This T cell receptor (beta chain) was sequenced for a study of PD-1 blockade in classical Hodgkin lymphoma. As for the study in general: Patients were dosed intravenously with nivolumab at 3 mg/kg every 2 weeks.

Each patient relapsed following autologous stem cell transplantation, and prior brentuximab vedotin exposure differed. Whole-study results and caveats: Exclusion applied to patients who initiated nivolumab less than 1 year following ASCT. Nothing has yet pinned down what causes the repertoire differences, possibly disease activity or prior therapy. By C4D1 there was a significant rise in CD4+ TCR diversity but not in CD8+ TCR diversity.

Sequenced by immunoSEQ multiplex PCR; TCRdb stores in-frame clones only, minus some. This sample yields just under 100,000 clones, of which roughly 88% are seen a single time; 12% belongs to the top ten. As regards this clone: Its antigen is not identified. This specimen includes other DNA sequences encoding the same CDR3.

Germline values: CDR1 MNHEY, CDR2 SVGAGI. With 6 bases removed from V and 6 bases from J, the gap between germline ends came to 17 bases. The CDR3 loop spans 14 amino acids. The chain carries TRBV6-5 and TRBJ1-2; maybe TRBD1 (6 bases). The TCR originated in a human donor with classical Hodgkin lymphoma. The sequenced sample was peripheral blood mononuclear cells (PBMCs), obtained at baseline. Here the CDR3 reads CASSPTGGRDGYTF. The CDR3 DNA is TGTGCCAGCAGCCCGACGGGGGGGCGGGATGGCTACACCTTC.